These 21 T cell receptor beta chains came from one sample sequenced in a study of naive and memory T cell subsets. Broader study findings: Naive repertoires, especially CD8, held a few larger clonotypes, possibly memory cells re-expressing CD45RA.

Both TRBC1 and TRBC2 were covered by a beta constant-region primer of two equimolar oligonucleotides. Four rounds of PCR amplified the ligated cDNA using nested alpha and beta constant-region primers plus SP2. TCRdb itself ran the UMI-ligation and nested PCR reads through MiXCR, one entry per CDR3 protein. The sample consists of around 140,000 distinct CDR3 sequences, more than 15% of them appearing once. Their specific antigens are unknown. Sequencing input: naive CD8+ T cells from blood. The receptors stem from a human donor in good health.

The sample holds a few counts of this clonotype. The rearrangement links TRBV20-1 to TRBJ2-2, with no clear D. Germline values: CDR1 DFQATT, CDR2 SNEGSKA (reference sequence). The ends were cut back, 1 base at V and 2 bases at J, with 5 bases in the middle. The CDR3 length is 13 residues. This CDR3 is CSARGPNTGELFF. CDR3 DNA sequence: TGCAGTGCTAGAGGGCCTAACACCGGGGAGCTGTTTTTT.

The rearrangement joins TRBV11-2 to TRBJ2-3; D remains ambiguous. Germline V gives CDR1 SGHAT, CDR2 FQNNGV. Trimming left V 1 base short and J 0 bases short, with 14 bases between. The CDR3 spans 17 residues. The CDR3 coding sequence is TGTGCCAGCAGCTTAGGATGGGCCCGAACTAGCACAGATACGCAGTATTTT. Translated: CASSLGWARTSTDTQYF.

Points on this clonotype: At one end, the junction sequence differs from germline, possibly due to a read error. V usage is TRBV4-1 and J usage is TRBJ2-7; D perhaps matches TRBD2 (6 bases). In germline, CDR1 is MGHRA, CDR2 YSYEKL. The CDR3 consists of 16 residues. The DNA for the CDR3 is TGCGCCAGCAGCCCCCAGTTTGGGCGGACGGACTACAAGCAGTACTTC. The encoded protein is CASSPQFGRTDYKQYF.

This CDR3 is CASSPTAQGLEQYF. As DNA, the CDR3 is TGTGCCAGCAGTCCTACCGCGCAGGGTTTGGAGCAGTACTTC. The chain recombines TRBV28 with TRBJ2-7; maybe TRBD1 (5 bases). Germline V gene sequence: CDR1 MDHEN, CDR2 SYDVKM. With 5 bases removed from V and 7 bases from J, the gap between germline ends came to 18 bases. CDR3 size: 14 residues.

The chain recombines TRBV20-1 with TRBJ2-1; D is undetermined. The CDR3 contains 10 residues. V shed 4 bases and J shed 16 bases, with 14 bases lying between them. Germline CDR1 is DFQATT and CDR2 is SNEGSKA (reference sequence). The CDR3, as DNA: TGCAGTGCTATAAAGGGTAGCCGCTTCTTC. Protein product: CSAIKGSRFF.

This clonotype was picked up a small number of times. CDR3 in amino acids: CASSPLGSADTQYF. CDR3 DNA: TGTGCCAGCAGCCCCTTAGGTAGCGCAGATACGCAGTATTTT. The chain carries TRBV7-3 and TRBJ2-3, with D possibly being TRBD2 (5 bases). Germline-derived CDR1 and CDR2 are SGHTA and FQGTGA. Between the trimmed V and J ends, which lost 5 bases and 4 bases, there was a span of 13 bases. The CDR3 is 14 residues long.

This clonotype turned up a few times. This rearrangement joins TRBV6-5 to TRBJ2-7, with D perhaps TRBD2 (7 bases). This CDR3 contains 15 residues. V gave up 8 bases and J gave up 0 bases, with 17 bases separating them. Germline CDR1 reads MNHEY; CDR2 reads SVGAGI. This chain's CDR3 is CASLMRGGSSYEQYF. DNA for the CDR3: TGTGCCAGCCTTATGAGGGGGGGCAGCTCCTACGAGCAGTACTTC.

This clonotype appeared a few times. The chain joins TRBV14 to TRBJ2-1, with 12 bases matching TRBD2. V trimming: 0 bases; J trimming: 5 bases; junction bases outside the gene matches: 8. Looked up from germline, CDR1 is SGHDN and CDR2 is FVKESK. This CDR3 comprises 18 residues. The CDR3 region is CASSQDSPGLAGHNEQFF. The CDR3 bases are TGTGCCAGCAGCCAAGATAGCCCGGGACTAGCGGGTCACAATGAGCAGTTCTTC.

This clonotype was observed a handful of times. This chain links TRBV6-5 with TRBJ1-2; a weak D match, TRBD1 (5 bases). CDR3 length: 14 residues. Trimming pared 11 bases from V and 0 bases from J, leaving 16 bases between. CDR1 is MNHEY, CDR2 SVGAGI, per germline. CDR3 sequence reads: CASSVQGANYGYTF. In DNA, the CDR3 is TGTGCCTCGTCGGTCCAGGGAGCTAACTATGGCTACACCTTC.

In its sample, this clonotype was seen many times. This chain connects TRBV27 to TRBJ2-5; D remains ambiguous. Germline V lookup: CDR1 MNHEY, CDR2 SMNVEV (reference sequence). Deletions cut 2 bases from V and 2 bases from J, with 6 bases between. The CDR3 covers 13 residues. CDR3 in amino acids: CASSLGSQETQYF. CDR3 in DNA: TGTGCCAGCAGTTTAGGGTCGCAAGAGACCCAGTACTTC.

This clonotype was detected a few times. The gene calls are TRBV7-2 and TRBJ2-7, with 9 positions matching TRBD2. J gave up 3 bases and V 6 bases, and 9 bases lay outside the gene matches. The CDR3 sequence is 15 residues long. Germline assignment: CDR1 SGHTA and CDR2 FQGNSA. The CDR3 DNA reads TGTGCCAGCAGGCCCGGGACTAGCCCCTTCTACGAGCAGTACTTC. This sequence encodes CASRPGTSPFYEQYF.

This clonotype was found a few times. The DNA for the CDR3 is TGTGCCAGCAGCTTAGAGTACAACACCGGGGAGCTGTTTTTT. Protein sequence: CASSLEYNTGELFF. V and J are TRBV7-9 and TRBJ2-2; D gene unclear. Trimming took off 1 base at V and 2 bases at J, with 5 bases between the two ends. Per germline, CDR1 SEHNR and CDR2 FQNEAQ (reference sequence). This CDR3 contains 14 residues.

The chain joins TRBV6-1 to TRBJ1-2, with TRBD1 identical over 9 bases. This CDR3 region has 16 residues. Trimming removed 2 bases from V and 4 bases from J; junction bases left unmatched: 8. Germline V CDR1 and CDR2: MNHNS, SASEGT. The CDR3, as DNA: TGTGCCAGCAGTGAATATGCGGGACAGGGAAGCTATGGCTACACCTTC. It specifies CASSEYAGQGSYGYTF.

This clonotype was seen a few times. The CDR3 coding sequence is TGCAGCGTTGAAGTGTGGGGGACTGAAGCTTTCTTT. This gives the protein CSVEVWGTEAFF. V usage is TRBV29-1 and J usage is TRBJ1-1; D is perhaps TRBD1 (5 bases). The CDR3 loop spans 12 amino acids. The germline V gene encodes CDR1 SQVTM and CDR2 ANQGSEA. V lost 1 base and J 5 bases, leaving 8 bases between the germline ends.

This clonotype came up a few times. The V and J genes are TRBV7-9 and TRBJ2-4; D possibly corresponds to TRBD1 (6 bases). Trimming took off 5 bases at V and 7 bases at J, with 18 bases between the two ends. CDR3 length: 15 amino acids. In germline, CDR1 is SEHNR, CDR2 FQNEAQ (reference sequence). CDR3: CASSHPNREVNIQYF. DNA for the CDR3: TGTGCCAGCAGCCACCCGAACAGGGAAGTCAACATTCAGTACTTC.

This chain's CDR3 is CASSFQGTGGTEAFF. The CDR3 DNA reads TGTGCCAGCAGTTTTCAGGGGACAGGGGGAACTGAAGCTTTCTTT. The chain links TRBV12-3 or TRBV12-4 to TRBJ1-1; 11 nucleotides line up with TRBD1. The CDR3 extends over 15 amino acids. The V gene end was trimmed by 3 bases and the J gene end by 5 bases; junction bases not matched to a gene: 5.

This clonotype was detected only a few times. The rearrangement links TRBV7-9 to TRBJ2-1, with D tentatively TRBD2 (5 bases). CDR3 length: 13 residues. The V and J ends lost 0 bases and 9 bases respectively, with 9 bases between them. CDR1 and CDR2 from the germline V gene are SEHNR and FQNEAQ (reference sequence). CDR3 residues: CASSLALAGEQFF. CDR3 nucleotide sequence: TGTGCCAGCAGCTTAGCCTTGGCGGGTGAGCAGTTCTTC.

Only a few counts were recorded for this clonotype. This chain joins TRBV7-6 and TRBJ2-7; D possibly corresponds to TRBD2 (6 bases). V lost 0 bases to trimming and J lost 2 bases, with 8 bases between them. This CDR3 is built from 14 residues. The germline V gene encodes CDR1 SGHVS and CDR2 FNYEAQ. The CDR3 loop reads CASSLAGEAYEQYF. CDR3 DNA sequence: TGTGCCAGCAGCTTAGCGGGGGAGGCCTACGAGCAGTACTTC. Together with reference TRBV7-6 and TRBJ2-7, the CDR3 gives the full variable domain: GAGVSQSPRYKVTKRGQDVALRCDPISGHVSLYWYRQALGQGPEFLTYFNYEAQQDKSGLPNDRFSAERPEGSISTLTIQRTEQRDSAMYRCASSLAGEAYEQYFGPGTRLTVT.

The chain has TRBV12-3 or TRBV12-4 and TRBJ1-5; possibly TRBD1 for D (6 bases). This CDR3 spans 13 amino acids. V lost 6 bases, J lost 6 bases, and 12 bases lay in between. The CDR3 DNA sequence: TGTGCCAGCAGCCTAACAGGGTTTCAGCCCCAGCATTTT. Encoded protein: CASSLTGFQPQHF.

This clonotype occurred once. V is TRBV3-1 and J is TRBJ2-7, with TRBD1 matching over 8 bases. The V segment lost 5 bases and the J segment 7 bases; nucleotides outside the gene matches: 7. Germline loops: CDR1 LGHDT, CDR2 YNNKEL (reference sequence). The CDR3 totals 13 residues. DNA of the CDR3: TGTGCCAGCAGCTCCAGGGGGCTGGGAGAGCAGTACTTC. Translating gives CASSSRGLGEQYF.

The sample holds a few counts of this clonotype. The chain links TRBV11-2 to TRBJ2-1, with D unclear. Germline assignment: CDR1 SGHAT and CDR2 FQNNGV. V dropped 5 bases and J dropped 16 bases, with 12 bases sitting between them. This CDR3 region has 10 residues. The CDR3 is CASSLTVTFF. The DNA of the CDR3 is TGTGCCAGCAGCCTCACAGTAACCTTCTTC.